This is a list of T cell receptor beta chains from one sample in a study of shared clonotypes between healthy human individuals. Profiled with immunoSEQ multiplex PCR; TCRdb holds only in-frame clones, not every one. The sample carries about 1.5 million clones, approximately 98% recorded once. What was sequenced was naive CD4+ T cells sorted from blood. The receptors here all came from a man under 40 in good health. The CDR3 runs from the conserved cysteine through the conserved F or W. The D gene is left open where the match is weak. For some rows the clone size is stated as once, few or many, or as a class when expanded; others skip it.

V gene: TRBV5-1
D gene: .
J gene: TRBJ2-3
clone size: once
CDR3 protein: CASSSDLNTDTQYF
CDR3 DNA: TGCGCCAGCAGCTCGGACTTAAACACAGATACGCAGTATTTT

V gene: TRBV18
D gene: .
J gene: TRBJ2-3
clone size: .
CDR3 protein: CASSPTVGTDTQYF
CDR3 DNA: TGTGCCAGCTCACCTACCGTCGGCACAGATACGCAGTATTTT

V gene: TRBV2
D gene: .
J gene: TRBJ1-5
clone size: .
CDR3 protein: CASSRGGGNQPQHF
CDR3 DNA: TGTGCCAGCTCTCGGGGAGGTGGCAATCAGCCCCAGCATTTT

V gene: TRBV11-2
D gene: .
J gene: TRBJ2-3
clone size: .
CDR3 protein: CASSLLAGGLFDTQYF
CDR3 DNA: TGTGCCAGCAGCTTACTAGCCGGGGGTCTTTTCGATACGCAGTATTTT

V gene: TRBV29-1
D gene: .
J gene: TRBJ1-2
clone size: .
CDR3 protein: CSDIGPGQDNYGYTF
CDR3 DNA: TGCAGCGATATCGGCCCGGGCCAGGATAACTATGGCTACACCTTC

V gene: TRBV15
D gene: .
J gene: TRBJ1-5
clone size: .
CDR3 protein: CATSNLGWGSYSNQPQHF
CDR3 DNA: TGTGCCACCAGCAACCTTGGTTGGGGCAGCTATAGCAATCAGCCCCAGCATTTT

V gene: TRBV6-1
D gene: .
J gene: TRBJ2-2
clone size: .
CDR3 protein: CASSARGTASGELFF
CDR3 DNA: TGTGCCAGCAGTGCTAGGGGGACGGCGTCCGGGGAGCTGTTTTTT

V gene: TRBV25-1
D gene: .
J gene: TRBJ2-2
clone size: .
CDR3 protein: CASRREYTGELFF
CDR3 DNA: TGTGCCAGCAGACGGGAGTACACCGGGGAGCTGTTTTTT

V gene: TRBV6-6
D gene: .
J gene: TRBJ2-7
clone size: .
CDR3 protein: CASSYDTPYEQYF
CDR3 DNA: TGTGCCAGCAGTTACGACACCCCCTACGAGCAGTACTTC

V gene: TRBV6-1
D gene: .
J gene: TRBJ1-1
clone size: .
CDR3 protein: CASRVLNTEAFF
CDR3 DNA: TGTGCCAGCAGGGTACTGAACACTGAAGCTTTCTTT

V gene: TRBV29-1
D gene: .
J gene: TRBJ2-7
clone size: .
CDR3 protein: CSVRDSLYEQYF
CDR3 DNA: TGCAGCGTCCGGGACTCCCTCTACGAGCAGTACTTC

V gene: TRBV7-2
D gene: TRBD1
J gene: TRBJ2-7
clone size: .
CDR3 protein: CASSLGGTEYEQYF
CDR3 DNA: TGTGCCAGCAGCTTAGGGGGGACAGAATACGAGCAGTACTTC

V gene: TRBV29-1
D gene: TRBD1
J gene: TRBJ2-5
clone size: .
CDR3 protein: CSGGQGPRAQYF
CDR3 DNA: TGCAGCGGGGGACAGGGGCCCAGGGCCCAGTACTTC

V gene: TRBV5-1
D gene: .
J gene: TRBJ2-7
clone size: .
CDR3 protein: CASSLAPGNLVLQYF
CDR3 DNA: TGCGCCAGCAGCTTGGCTCCGGGGAACCTAGTTTTGCAGTACTTC

V gene: TRBV7-9
D gene: .
J gene: TRBJ1-4
clone size: .
CDR3 protein: CASSPQGRTNEKLFF
CDR3 DNA: TGTGCCAGCAGCCCCCAGGGGAGGACTAATGAAAAACTGTTTTTT

V gene: TRBV27
D gene: TRBD2
J gene: TRBJ2-1
clone size: once
CDR3 protein: CASSLGTSRYNEQFF
CDR3 DNA: TGTGCCAGCAGTTTGGGGACTAGCCGATACAATGAGCAGTTCTTC

V gene: TRBV7-8
D gene: TRBD2
J gene: TRBJ2-5
clone size: .
CDR3 protein: CASSLGAGARETQYF
CDR3 DNA: TGTGCCAGCAGCTTAGGGGCGGGAGCCCGAGAGACCCAGTACTTC

V gene: TRBV7-2
D gene: .
J gene: TRBJ2-3
clone size: .
CDR3 protein: CASSLIGPKDTQYF
CDR3 DNA: TGTGCCAGCAGCTTAATTGGTCCAAAAGATACGCAGTATTTT

V gene: TRBV6-4
D gene: .
J gene: TRBJ2-3
clone size: .
CDR3 protein: CASSEGKASTDTQYF
CDR3 DNA: TGTGCCAGCAGTGAAGGGAAGGCTAGCACAGATACGCAGTATTTT

V gene: TRBV7-2
D gene: TRBD1
J gene: TRBJ2-1
clone size: .
CDR3 protein: CASSLPPDRVVGDSQFF
CDR3 DNA: TGTGCCAGCAGCTTACCTCCGGACAGGGTCGTCGGGGACTCGCAGTTCTTC

V gene: TRBV19
D gene: .
J gene: TRBJ2-7
clone size: .
CDR3 protein: CASSIRTEQYF
CDR3 DNA: TGTGCCAGTAGTATCAGGACCGAGCAGTACTTC

V gene: TRBV21-1
D gene: .
J gene: TRBJ1-2
clone size: .
CDR3 protein: CASSTNPGTNYGYTF
CDR3 DNA: TGTGCCAGCAGCACTAACCCCGGGACGAACTATGGCTACACCTTC

V gene: TRBV19
D gene: .
J gene: TRBJ2-2
clone size: .
CDR3 protein: CASRGVNTGELFF
CDR3 DNA: TGTGCCAGTAGAGGGGTGAACACCGGGGAGCTGTTTTTT